The present entry profiles one T cell receptor beta chain with its context. J gave up 4 bases and V 6 bases, and 1 base lay outside the gene matches. Germline V gene lookup returns CDR1 MDHEN and CDR2 SYDVKM. The CDR3 loop spans 13 amino acids. The sample is drawn from a study of PD-L1 blockade in urothelial cancer. The time point was: pretreatment peripheral blood. TCRdb's copy holds only in-frame clones and misses some; the assay was immunoSEQ multiplex PCR. Of about 55,000 clones in the sample, roughly 84% were seen once. The origin of this receptor is a man between 50 and 59 years old with urothelial cancer. The sequencing used PBMCs, collected around atezolizumab (anti-PD-L1) treatment. The chain is built from TRBV28 and TRBJ2-7, with 12 bases matching TRBD1. The chain's CDR3 is CASRGQGAYEQYF. CDR3 bases: TGTGCCAGCAGGGGACAGGGGGCATACGAGCAGTACTTC.